This T cell receptor beta chain was recorded in a study of response to subunit inactivated influenza vaccine. Study outcomes and limitations: Few new T cells, the authors suggested, are recruited by each seasonal influenza vaccination.

On this clonotype itself: What it binds is not known.

This CDR3 has 12 amino acids. V lost 7 bases and J lost 2, with 11 bases in between. CDR1 is SQVTM and CDR2 is ANQGSEA in the germline V gene. MiXCR, applied by TCRdb to the RT-PCR reads, yields one record per CDR3 protein. The sample consists of 530,000 or so distinct CDR3 sequences, about 25% of them appearing once. The source material was CD4+ T cells sorted from PBMCs, sampled less than 6 days after vaccination. The chain is built from TRBV29-1 and TRBJ1-1; tentative D call: TRBD1 (5 bases). The sequence was collected from a middle-aged man who received an inactivated influenza vaccine. This CDR3 reads CSARDGNTEAFF. The CDR3 coding sequence is TGCAGCGCCAGGGACGGCAACACTGAAGCTTTCTTT.